This record covers a single TCR beta chain. The method was immunoSEQ multiplex PCR; TCRdb's version includes in-frame clones alone and lacks a portion of them. This sample yields 260,000 or so clones, of which 70% to 90% are seen a single time; more than 7.5% belongs to the top ten. V lost 4 bases, J lost 0 bases, and 14 bases stayed unmatched. This CDR3 contains 18 residues. Germline lookup yields CDR1 SGHDT and CDR2 YYEEEE. The sample is drawn from a study of blood T cell repertoires in COVID-19. Specimen: peripheral blood. This clonotype was obtained from a man between 18 and 35 years old with active or convalescent COVID-19. The rearrangement links TRBV5-6 to TRBJ1-2; 8 positions match TRBD1. The CDR3 protein is CASSPPPALRGPNYGYTF. CDR3 DNA: TGTGCCAGCAGCCCCCCCCCGGCACTCAGGGGGCCTAACTATGGCTACACCTTC.